This TCR beta chain was documented in a study of cytomegalovirus exposure and HLA in healthy donors. PCR employed 60 Vbeta and 13 Jbeta primers. Assay: immunoSEQ multiplex PCR; the TCRdb copy retains only in-frame clones and omits some. Seen here are 130,000 to 150,000 clones, roughly 78% observed once, and the top ten hold approximately 2.9%. Study observations and caveats: Certain indistinguishable V segments, among them TRBV6-2 and TRBV6-3, were excluded.

Of note for this clone: Its antigen is not known.

The CDR3 spans 17 residues. From germline, CDR1 is MNHEY and CDR2 SMNVEV (reference sequence). Between the trimmed V and J ends, which lost 5 bases and 1 base, there was a span of 17 bases. This chain connects TRBV27 to TRBJ2-2; D is ambiguous. The sequence was collected from a man in his forties in good health and CMV-seropositive. Sequenced material: PBMCs. This CDR3 reads CASSPGSLGGNTGELFF. CDR3 DNA sequence: TGTGCCAGCAGTCCAGGATCCTTAGGTGGGAACACCGGGGAGCTGTTTTTT.